The 27 T cell receptor beta chains presented below share a single source sample, sequenced in a study of neurological immune-mediated disorders. Each CDR3 protein is one row after TCRdb ran MiXCR on the 5' RACE reads. This sample has over 60,000 distinct CDR3 sequences, with around 4.6% found just once. The sample consisted of PBMCs. The receptors derive from a woman aged 25 to 39 with multiple sclerosis.

This clonotype came up many times. The chain joins TRBV12-3 or TRBV12-4 to TRBJ1-5, with a weak D call TRBD1 (5 bases). The CDR3 is 13 amino acids. Trimming cost V 6 bases and J 15 bases, with 21 bases left between them. DNA for the CDR3: TGTGCCAGCAGCTCCATCGGGGGGGTGGCCCCGCATTTT. This sequence encodes CASSSIGGVAPHF.

This clonotype was seen ten or more times. The chain carries TRBV12-3 or TRBV12-4 and TRBJ1-2; D not resolved. Deletions cut 1 base from V and 7 bases from J, with 7 bases between. The length of the CDR3 is 12 residues. The CDR3: CASSLGAGGYTF. In DNA form, the CDR3 reads TGTGCCAGCAGTTTAGGGGCAGGTGGCTACACCTTC.

The chain has TRBV28 and TRBJ2-7, with D perhaps matching TRBD2 (6 bases). Germline CDR1 is MDHEN and CDR2 is SYDVKM. V was clipped by 10 bases and J by 6 bases, with 22 bases between them. CDR3 size: 14 residues. The CDR3 bases are TGTGCCAACACGCGGGGTACCGATCTCAGCGAGCAGTACTTC. This codes for CANTRGTDLSEQYF.

This clonotype was seen many times. The rearrangement links TRBV27 to TRBJ2-5, with 9 bases that match TRBD1. Per germline, CDR1 MNHEY and CDR2 SMNVEV (reference sequence). V was pared by 5 bases and J by 4 bases, with 8 bases of the junction left unmatched. The CDR3 is made up of 15 amino acids. The CDR3 sequence: CASSPTRQGGETQYF. The CDR3 DNA reads TGTGCCAGCAGTCCCACTCGACAGGGGGGAGAGACCCAGTACTTC.

In regard to this clonotype: A much larger clone differs by one base, so this may be a read error. This rearrangement joins TRBV12-3 or TRBV12-4 to TRBJ1-1, with D maybe TRBD1 (6 bases). The CDR3 spans 14 residues. Here the CDR3 reads CASSPRDTYTAAFF. The CDR3 region has the DNA TGTGCCAGCAGTCCCCGGGACACCTACACTGCAGCTTTCTTT.

This clonotype occurred a few times. The rearrangement links TRBV28 to TRBJ1-2, with 7 bases lining up with TRBD1. Per the germline V gene, CDR1 is MDHEN and CDR2 is SYDVKM. Trimming removed 6 bases from V and 8 bases from J; junction bases left unmatched: 9. The CDR3 is 13 amino acids. In DNA, the CDR3 is TGTGCCAGCAGGGAACAGGGGATGGAGGGCTACACCTTC. It encodes CASREQGMEGYTF.

The sample holds many counts of this clonotype. V gene TRBV10-3 combines with J gene TRBJ2-6; D is undetermined. V lost 2 bases and J 2 bases, leaving 7 bases between the germline ends. The CDR3 is 15 residues long. Looked up from germline, CDR1 is ENHRY and CDR2 is SYGVKD. CDR3 loop: CAISEAQAGANVLTF. Written as DNA, the CDR3 is TGTGCCATCAGTGAGGCTCAGGCTGGGGCCAACGTCCTGACTTTC.

A word on this clonotype: A single base separates this from a much larger clone, so it may be a read error. The chain employs TRBV20-1 and TRBJ2-5; TRBD2 agrees at 11 bases. The CDR3 is 16 amino acids. Germline CDR1 DFQATT, CDR2 SNEGSKA (reference sequence). V shed 2 bases, J shed 5 bases, and the junction held 10 bases outside the gene matches. The CDR3 DNA sequence: TGCAGTGCTAGACCTTCGACTAGCGGGGATACGGAGACCCAGTACTTC. Translated: CSARPSTSGDTETQYF.

This clonotype has ten or more counts. J is TRBJ1-4 and V is TRBV6-5, with a possible D match to TRBD1 (5 bases). The CDR3 contains 13 residues. The V end lost 5 bases, the J end lost 7 bases, and 11 bases lay between the germline ends. CDR1 is MNHEY and CDR2 is SVGAGI in the germline V gene. In DNA form, the CDR3 reads TGTGCCAGCAGTAACAGGATAGGTGAAAAACTGTTTTTT. Its protein product is CASSNRIGEKLFF.

This clonotype was seen many times. V and J are TRBV15 and TRBJ2-1; D ambiguous. CDR1 is LNHNV, CDR2 YYDKDF, per germline (reference sequence). Trimming left V 3 bases short and J 8 bases short, with 8 bases between. The CDR3 spans 12 residues. In nucleotides, the CDR3 is TGTGCCACCAGCAGGCCCAATTATGAGCAGTTCTTC. This translates into CATSRPNYEQFF.

This clonotype came up many times. The rearrangement links TRBV20-1 to TRBJ2-3; TRBD1 aligns across 9 bases. The J segment lost 1 base and the V segment lost 3 bases, leaving 8 bases of the junction unmatched. Germline lookup yields CDR1 DFQATT and CDR2 SNEGSKA (reference sequence). The CDR3 extends over 16 amino acids. Written as DNA, the CDR3 is TGCAGTGCTAGGACCTACAGGGGGCGAGGCACAGATACGCAGTATTTT. It translates to CSARTYRGRGTDTQYF.

The rearrangement uses TRBV7-3 and TRBJ2-3; TRBD2 might be the D (7 bases). Between the trimmed V and J ends, which lost 4 bases and 3 bases, there was a span of 11 bases. The CDR3 runs 14 residues. Germline lookup yields CDR1 SGHTA and CDR2 FQGTGA. The CDR3 DNA reads TGTGCCAGCAGCTGGGGGGGCAGGACAGATACGCAGTATTTT. This codes for CASSWGGRTDTQYF.

The table lists this clonotype with many counts. The chain has TRBV10-3 and TRBJ2-7; TRBD2 aligns across 7 bases. Per the germline V gene, CDR1 is ENHRY and CDR2 is SYGVKD. The junction had 7 bases not matched to a gene; V was cut back by 8 bases and J by 0 bases. The CDR3 has 14 amino acids. CDR3 region: CAIRGDRGSYEQYF. CDR3 in DNA: TGTGCCATCCGGGGGGATAGGGGCTCCTACGAGCAGTACTTC.

This clonotype has ten or more counts. The chain joins TRBV29-1 to TRBJ1-1, with D possibly matching TRBD1 (5 bases). Germline CDR1 and CDR2: SQVTM and ANQGSEA. The CDR3 is made up of 13 amino acids. Trimming cost V 0 bases and J 5 bases, with 10 bases left between them. CDR3 sequence: CSVEEGRGTEAFF. DNA for the CDR3: TGCAGCGTTGAAGAGGGGAGGGGTACTGAAGCTTTCTTT.

This clonotype showed up many times. This chain connects TRBV10-3 to TRBJ1-5; weak D call: TRBD1 (5 bases). The CDR3 has 15 residues. From germline, CDR1 is ENHRY and CDR2 SYGVKD. The CDR3 coding sequence is TGTGCGTCGAGGGAGGGCAGGGCTAGCAATCAGCCCCAGCATTTT. Encoded protein: CASREGRASNQPQHF.

CDR3 sequence reads: CASRTTGAFGNTIYF. As DNA, the CDR3 is TGTGCCAGCAGGACTACAGGGGCTTTTGGAAACACCATATATTTT. The chain combines TRBV28 with TRBJ1-3, with 7 bases that match TRBD1. J lost 3 bases, V lost 6 bases, and 8 bases had no gene match. The CDR3 extends over 15 amino acids. In germline, CDR1 is MDHEN, CDR2 SYDVKM.

This clonotype was counted ten times or more. The V call is TRBV7-8, the J call TRBJ2-7; tentatively, D is TRBD1 (6 bases). V lost 3 bases, J lost 3 bases, and 12 bases lay in between. The germline CDR1 and CDR2 sequences are SGHVS and FQNEAQ. This CDR3 is 14 amino acids long. As DNA, the CDR3 is TGTGCCAGCAGCTTGACAGGTACCGACTACGAGCAGTACTTC. Translating gives CASSLTGTDYEQYF. Supplemented by reference TRBV7-8 and TRBJ2-7, the full variable domain reads GAGVSQSPRYKVAKRGQDVALRCDPISGHVSLFWYQQALGQGPEFLTYFQNEAQLDKSGLPSDRFFAERPEGSVSTLKIQRTQQEDSAVYLCASSLTGTDYEQYFGPGTRLTVT.

The table lists this clonotype with a few counts. This rearrangement joins TRBV5-1 to TRBJ2-2; D not resolved. CDR1 SGHRS and CDR2 YFSETQ come from the germline V gene. The germline V and J ends were trimmed by 0 bases and 6 bases, with 12 bases remaining between them. The CDR3 is made up of 15 amino acids. In DNA, the CDR3 is TGCGCCAGCAGCTTGGGGCCAAGCAACGCCGGGGAGCTGTTTTTT. It encodes CASSLGPSNAGELFF.

This clonotype was counted at least ten times. This sequence joins TRBV5-1 and TRBJ2-7; D is unresolved. Germline CDR1 reads SGHRS; CDR2 reads YFSETQ. Trimming stripped 0 bases from V and 7 bases from J, with 14 bases between. The CDR3 covers 14 residues. The CDR3 here is CASSLVVRFNEQYV. CDR3 sequence (DNA): TGCGCCAGCAGCTTGGTAGTCAGGTTCAATGAGCAGTACGTC.

This clonotype has ten or more counts. This chain joins TRBV7-2 and TRBJ2-1; D is perhaps TRBD1 or TRBD2 (5 bases each). The V end lost 5 bases, the J end lost 14 bases, and 19 bases lay between the germline ends. The CDR3 consists of 13 residues. Germline V CDR1 and CDR2: SGHTA, FQGNSA. DNA of the CDR3: TGTGCCAGCAGCCAAGGGACCCCCTTCACCGAGTTCTTC. Its translation: CASSQGTPFTEFF.

At least ten counts were recorded for this clonotype. The chain is built from TRBV5-5 and TRBJ1-2; 7 nucleotides agree with TRBD1. This CDR3 has 13 residues. CDR1 and CDR2 (germline): SGHKS, YYEKEE (reference sequence). V gave up 2 bases and J gave up 8 bases; unmatched junction bases: 6. This CDR3 is CASSLTTGLGYTF. The DNA for the CDR3 is TGTGCCAGCAGCTTAACGACAGGGCTCGGCTACACCTTC.

At least ten counts were recorded for this clonotype. J is TRBJ2-5 and V is TRBV6-6; no clear D. Germline V gives CDR1 MNHNY, CDR2 SVGAGI (reference sequence). The CDR3 has 13 residues. Trimming left V 1 base short and J 3 bases short, with 6 bases between. The CDR3 nucleotides read TGTGCCAGCAGTTACTATTCAGAAGAGACCCAGTACTTC. Its protein is CASSYYSEETQYF.

This clonotype was observed a handful of times. The chain employs TRBV6-6 and TRBJ2-7; 7 nucleotides agree with TRBD1. Germline loops: CDR1 MNHNY, CDR2 SVGAGI (reference sequence). The CDR3 sequence is 12 residues long. The CDR3 here is CDAGKGAGEQYF. The CDR3 DNA sequence: TGTGACGCCGGAAAGGGGGCCGGCGAGCAGTACTTC.

The chain couples TRBV10-3 to TRBJ2-3; the D gene is possibly TRBD2 (6 bases). CDR3 length: 16 amino acids. Per germline, CDR1 ENHRY and CDR2 SYGVKD. Deletions cut 5 bases from V and 0 bases from J, with 15 bases between. The CDR3 DNA reads as TGTGCCATCAGTAAGGGACTGCAAATTAGCACAGATACGCAGTATTTT. This encodes CAISKGLQISTDTQYF.

Many counts were recorded for this clonotype. J is TRBJ2-2 and V is TRBV29-1; a possible D gene is TRBD1 (6 bases). V was shortened by 6 bases and J by 5 bases, with 10 bases between the two germline ends. This CDR3 comprises 12 residues. CDR1 SQVTM and CDR2 ANQGSEA come from the germline V gene. The CDR3: CSVQQGTGELFF. In DNA, the CDR3 is TGCAGCGTGCAACAGGGAACCGGGGAGCTGTTTTTT.

The sample holds many counts of this clonotype. This chain uses TRBV20-1 with TRBJ2-7; no reliable D call. V was cut by 6 bases and J by 6 bases, with 18 bases left in between. Germline V CDR1 and CDR2: DFQATT, SNEGSKA (reference sequence). CDR3 length: 13 amino acids. In DNA form, the CDR3 reads TGCAGTGCCCCGCCCTCGGAGTGGGGCGAGCAGTACTTC. Protein product: CSAPPSEWGEQYF.

This clonotype was seen at least ten times. The chain recombines TRBV20-1 with TRBJ2-1; TRBD2 matches at 11 bases. The germline CDR1 and CDR2 sequences are DFQATT and SNEGSKA (reference sequence). CDR3 length: 17 residues. J lost 7 bases, V lost 6 bases, and 17 bases had no gene match. The CDR3 nucleotides are TGCAGTGCGGTACTAGCGGGGGCCTCGATTGCGAAAAATGAGCAGTTCTTC. Residues: CSAVLAGASIAKNEQFF.